The source of this T cell receptor beta chain is a study of shared clonotypes between healthy human individuals (dated by TCRdb to 2018 to 2021). Some background on the complete study: The cohort included a few men and a couple of women between 18 and 49 years of age. The study deeply sequenced blood TCR repertoires of five healthy adults to estimate repertoire size and the extent of clonotype sharing between individuals. Per donor, leukapheresis produced somewhere between about 0.94 and 10 billion PBMCs. Different laboratories and diverse techniques were used to prepare libraries and sequence TCR repertoires, to increase sequencing depth and limit assay-specific biases. Per donor, three plates each were used for CD4 naive and CD4 memory, two for CD8 naive, and one for CD8 memory.

What the authors observed across the whole study: Incomplete sequencing was indicated by rarefaction of sorted-subset datasets, despite the large sequencing depth. Naive subsets generally had larger estimated clonotype richness than memory subsets did. Because the study included only a small number of donors, the genetic and exposure-history diversity represented was limited. Compared with non-shared clonotypes, the clonotypes found in all four sorted-subset donors had higher generation probabilities. Across several donors, around 5% of naive CD4, 3.5% of naive CD8, 2.3% of memory CD4, and about 0.4% of memory CD8 clonotypes were shared. Pairwise subsampling indicated that sequencing depth was expected to affect the degree of clonotype sharing among donors. Sampling was restricted to blood, and TCR repertoires in tissues likely differ from the TCR repertoires found in blood.

The donors were healthy, HIV-negative adults with no recently reported acute infections or vaccinations. Every donor was a Caucasian adult residing in Nashville, Tennessee, USA. Magnetic negative selection was used to enrich CD4+ T cells, after which naive cells were positively selected on CD45RA and the negative fraction became the memory subset. Blood was obtained by leukapheresis, after which PBMCs were separated by Ficoll-Histopaque density gradient centrifugation and cryopreserved in liquid nitrogen vapor phase. Analytical flow cytometry was used to check the purity and quantity of each magnetically sorted T cell population. Genomic DNA was isolated from each sorted fraction and quantified by UV absorbance on a Nanodrop 2000c. As to this clone: The antigen it binds to is not known. No qualities accompany the bases; no much larger clone lies one base away.

TCR CDR3 regions were amplified from genomic DNA by multiplex PCR using the deep immunoSEQ assay. For each cell subset, the extracted genomic DNA was distributed evenly across all wells of several immunoSEQ 96-well plates, and each plate served as one replicate. Each replicate PCR for sorted subsets received roughly 200 ng genomic DNA, equal to 28,000 or so T cell genomes. Purified libraries were measured with a Qubit 3.0 fluorometer, size-checked on a Bioanalyzer 2100, and measured again with the KAPA Library Quantification kit. A separate single-read 150-cycle Illumina NextSeq 550 flow cell was used to sequence each immunoSEQ 96-well plate. The original methods were these. Because only junctional sequences without quality scores were contained in the immunoSEQ output, filtering matching that applied to full-length reads could not be performed. To assign V/J genes and CDR3, sequences were annotated against IMGT germline references using PyIR, a Python wrapper for IgBLAST v1.9. Reads were filtered out if the reads had weak V/J assignments (E-value above 1e-6), no CDR3, stop codons, out-of-frame junctions, or ambiguous translated residues. V3J clonotypes were defined as sequences sharing an identical inferred V gene, J gene, and CDR3 amino acid sequence. The percentage overlap between two repertoires was calculated by dividing the number of shared unique clonotypes by the size of the smaller repertoire. Richness of each repertoire was evaluated using RTK rarefaction, the Chao1 estimator, and Recon v2.1 estimates of unobserved clonotypes. For all TCRbeta clonotypes obtained by the gDNA method from a few donors, generation probabilities were computed with OLGA. In TCRdb, the immuneACCESS table is reduced to in-frame sequences with V and J assigned. These tables do not hold every clone; where another copy was compared, an unresolved V gene accounts for under half, and the others remain unexplained. That table furnishes V, J and clone size, whereas the DNA furnished D and trimming. A total of about 700,000 clones appear in this sample, around 74% of them only once. In total, the top ten clones hold 1.5% to 2% of the sample.

CDR1 SQVTM and CDR2 ANQGSEA are derived from the germline V gene. The trim is 5 bases for V and 5 bases for J, with a gap of 16 bases between the germline ends. The CDR3 numbers 13 residues from cysteine through phenylalanine. Just the 39-base CDR3 DNA is kept, in frame starting at base 1. The V gene is TRBV29-1 and the J gene is TRBJ2-7, with the D gene too uncertain to name. This sequence was found in a woman under 40 in good health. The specimen was memory CD4+ T cells sorted from blood. Read against the paper, the sample's cell subset or site label means: CD45RA-negative fraction. Read as DNA, the sequence is TGCAGCGTTCTAACAGCTTTCGGTAACGAGCAGTACTTC. Its product reads: CSVLTAFGNEQYF.